This entry lists 14 T cell receptor beta chains sequenced from one sample in a study of cytomegalovirus exposure and HLA in healthy donors. Vbeta (60) and Jbeta (13) primers were used in the PCR. Assay: immunoSEQ multiplex PCR; the TCRdb copy retains only in-frame clones and omits some. The sample contains some 150,000 clones, around 72% of which appear only once. Sequences were obtained from PBMCs. These TCRs come from a man between 18 and 35 years old in good health and CMV-seropositive.

This chain joins TRBV7-2 and TRBJ2-7; TRBD1 matches 8 bases. The CDR3 has 15 amino acids. Unmatched junction bases numbered 7, after V lost 3 bases and J lost 3 bases. CDR1 is SGHTA, CDR2 FQGNSA, per germline. CDR3 in amino acids: CASSLPDRGVYEQYF. CDR3 DNA: TGTGCCAGCAGCTTGCCCGACAGGGGAGTCTACGAGCAGTACTTC.

This clone has a handful of counts. V usage is TRBV9 and J usage is TRBJ1-6; D not certain. The V gene's germline CDR1 is SGDLS and CDR2 YYNGEE. This CDR3 contains 16 residues. V was cut by 6 bases and J by 2 bases, with 15 bases left in between. CDR3 DNA: TGTGCCAGCAATGGAGCAGGAGGAACCTATAATTCACCCCTCCACTTT. Its translation is CASNGAGGTYNSPLHF.

V usage is TRBV19 and J usage is TRBJ2-3, with TRBD1 identical over 10 bases. Germline V CDR1 and CDR2: LNHDA, SQIVND (reference sequence). V lost 5 bases to trimming and J lost 8 bases; unmatched junction nucleotides: 7. The CDR3 sequence is 14 residues long. As DNA, the CDR3 is TGTGCCAGTAGTCCCGGACAGGGGGTTGGTACGCAGTATTTT. This translates into CASSPGQGVGTQYF.

The chain carries TRBV7-9 and TRBJ2-1; unclear D gene. CDR3 length equals 15 residues. The V gene lost 5 bases and the J gene lost 4 bases, with 15 bases spanning the gap. Germline V gene data show CDR1 as SEHNR and CDR2 as FQNEAQ (reference sequence). The CDR3 DNA follows: TGTGCCAGCAGCCCAGCGAGAGGAGCTTACAATGAGCAGTTCTTC. Translating it yields CASSPARGAYNEQFF.

V is TRBV27 and J is TRBJ2-5; a possible D gene is TRBD2 (7 bases). Trimming took off 7 bases at V and 4 bases at J, with 22 bases between the two ends. This CDR3 comprises 16 residues. Germline-derived CDR1 and CDR2 are MNHEY and SMNVEV (reference sequence). CDR3 residues: CASTTLGGAGPETQYF. Written as DNA, the CDR3 is TGTGCCAGCACCACCCTAGGGGGGGCGGGGCCAGAGACCCAGTACTTC.

The chain links TRBV25-1 to TRBJ1-6; tentative D call: TRBD1 (5 bases). The CDR3 has 18 amino acids. CDR1 is MGHDK and CDR2 is SYGVNS in the germline V gene. The V and J ends lost 1 base and 2 bases respectively, with 15 bases between them. The DNA for the CDR3 is TGTGCCAGCAGTGAATTGGAGACAGTTTGGCCCTATAATTCACCCCTCCACTTT. This encodes CASSELETVWPYNSPLHF. Complete variable domain (other parts from reference TRBV25-1 and TRBJ1-6): EADIYQTPRYLVIGTGKKITLECSQTMGHDKMYWYQQDPGMELHLIHYSYGVNSTEKGDLSSESTVSRIRTEHFPLTLESARPSHTSQYLCASSELETVWPYNSPLHFGNGTRLTVT.

The chain employs TRBV5-6 and TRBJ1-2; no reliable D call. The CDR3 loop spans 14 amino acids. With 1 base removed from V and 1 base from J, the gap between germline ends came to 8 bases. Looked up from germline, CDR1 is SGHDT and CDR2 is YYEEEE. The CDR3 bases are TGTGCCAGCAGCTTGTGGGAGGGTAACTATGGCTACACCTTC. It encodes CASSLWEGNYGYTF. The full variable domain, in which reference TRBV5-6 and TRBJ1-2 provide the parts outside the CDR3, is DAGVTQSPTHLIKTRGQQVTLRCSPKSGHDTVSWYQQALGQGPQFIFQYYEEEERQRGNFPDRFSGHQFPNYSSELNVNALLLGDSALYLCASSLWEGNYGYTFGSGTRLTVV.

The chain uses TRBV5-1 and TRBJ1-3; TRBD1 agrees at 7 bases. CDR1 is SGHRS, CDR2 YFSETQ, per germline. The ends lost 4 bases at V and 3 bases at J; junction bases unmatched: 4. The CDR3 totals 14 residues. CDR3 sequence: CASSATGVGNTIYF. The CDR3 nucleotides read TGCGCCAGCAGCGCAACAGGGGTTGGAAACACCATATATTTT.

The chain links TRBV19 to TRBJ1-5; no firm D call. The CDR3 spans 13 residues. V was clipped by 7 bases and J by 6 bases, with 13 bases between them. From germline, CDR1 is LNHDA and CDR2 SQIVND (reference sequence). The DNA of the CDR3 is TGTGCCAGTACGAGAGAAGTTCCTCAGCCCCAGCATTTT. Translated, it gives CASTREVPQPQHF. Full variable domain (missing parts from reference TRBV19 and TRBJ1-5): DGGITQSPKYLFRKEGQNVTLSCEQNLNHDAMYWYRQDPGQGLRLIYYSQIVNDFQKGDIAEGYSVSREKKESFPLTVTSAQKNPTAFYLCASTREVPQPQHFGDGTRLSIL.

J is TRBJ1-4 and V is TRBV2; D not resolved. Trimming took off 7 bases at V and 0 bases at J, with 21 bases between the two ends. The CDR3 sequence is 18 residues long. CDR1 and CDR2 from the germline V gene are SNHLY and FYNNEI. The CDR3 region has the DNA TGTGCCAGCAAACCGGGGTTAACCCCTGCGGCAACTAATGAAAAACTGTTTTTT. This gives the protein CASKPGLTPAATNEKLFF.

The rearrangement joins TRBV9 to TRBJ2-5, with TRBD2 matching over 11 bases. Germline CDR1 is SGDLS and CDR2 is YYNGEE. J lost 4 bases, V lost 4 bases, and 3 bases had no gene match. This CDR3 has 14 residues. This chain's CDR3 is CASSLGTSGETQYF. DNA of the CDR3: TGTGCCAGCAGCCTCGGGACTAGCGGAGAGACCCAGTACTTC.

The chain uses TRBV5-5 and TRBJ2-1, with unresolved D. The CDR3 extends over 14 amino acids. In germline, CDR1 is SGHKS, CDR2 YYEKEE (reference sequence). V dropped 7 bases and J dropped 1 base, with 12 bases sitting between them. The CDR3 DNA is TGTGCCAGCGGCCTGGATTCTTCCTACAATGAGCAGTTCTTC. Protein sequence: CASGLDSSYNEQFF. Based on the CDR3 plus reference TRBV5-5 and TRBJ2-1, the full variable domain is DAGVTQSPTHLIKTRGQQVTLRCSPISGHKSVSWYQQVLGQGPQFIFQYYEKEERGRGNFPDRFSARQFPNYSSELNVNALLLGDSALYLCASGLDSSYNEQFFGPGTRLTVL.

The V gene is TRBV2, the J gene TRBJ1-4; 7 bases line up with TRBD1. The junction had 11 bases not matched to a gene; V was cut back by 6 bases and J by 4 bases. Germline V gives CDR1 SNHLY, CDR2 FYNNEI. CDR3 size: 16 residues. The CDR3 here is CASRTTGDWGNEKLFF. The DNA of the CDR3 is TGTGCCAGCAGGACTACAGGGGACTGGGGTAATGAAAAACTGTTTTTT.

The V and J genes are TRBV4-1 and TRBJ1-4, with D unresolved. The CDR3 has 16 residues. Germline CDR1 and CDR2: MGHRA and YSYEKL. Trimming shortened V by 0 bases and J by 7 bases, and 15 bases separated the two germline ends. This CDR3 reads CASSQDSPVLGEKLFF. Here the CDR3 DNA reads TGCGCCAGCAGCCAAGATAGCCCGGTCCTGGGTGAAAAACTGTTTTTT.